What follows are 23 T cell receptor beta chains derived from one specimen sequenced in a study of vaccination effects on CD4 cells after COVID-19. These receptors have no identified antigens. Method: immunoSEQ multiplex PCR; TCRdb's copy keeps in-frame clones and lacks some. The profile shows approximately 26,000 clones, 60% to 80% of them singletons. Sequencing followed a ViraFEST assay step that expanded antigen-specific CD4+ T cells with viral peptide pools. Around day 10 of culture, CD4+ T cells were separated out. Participants were given two doses of BNT162b2 or mRNA-1273 vaccine. The sample in question was CD4+ T cells from PBMCs cultured with SARS-CoV-2 spike peptides, obtained after COVID-19 vaccination. These receptors all stem from a human donor who received a COVID-19 vaccine. Some clones in this sample may be carry-over from other donors' samples.

This rearrangement joins TRBV11-2 to TRBJ1-2; weak D call: TRBD1 (5 bases). The CDR3 is 15 amino acids. V was trimmed by 4 bases and J by 8 bases, leaving 20 bases between them. CDR1 is SGHAT, CDR2 FQNNGV, per germline. This CDR3 reads CASSSNSGPRKGYTF. The CDR3 DNA is TGTGCCAGCAGCTCAAACTCGGGGCCCAGGAAGGGCTACACCTTC. The variable domain in full, with the rest retrieved from reference TRBV11-2 and TRBJ1-2, is EAGVAQSPRYKIIEKRQSVAFWCNPISGHATLYWYQQILGQGPKLLIQFQNNGVVDDSQLPKDRFSAERLKGVDSTLKIQPAKLEDSAVYLCASSSNSGPRKGYTFGSGTRLTVV.

The chain combines TRBV15 with TRBJ2-1; 7 bases are shared with TRBD1. J gave up 4 bases and V 3 bases, and 3 bases lay outside the gene matches. This CDR3 is 14 amino acids long. CDR1 is LNHNV and CDR2 is YYDKDF in the germline V gene (reference sequence). The CDR3 nucleotides read TGTGCCACCAGCAGTCTACAGGGGTACAATGAGCAGTTCTTC. It codes for CATSSLQGYNEQFF. Looking up the rest from reference TRBV15 and TRBJ2-1 gives the full variable domain: DAMVIQNPRYQVTQFGKPVTLSCSQTLNHNVMYWYQQKSSQAPKLLFHYYDKDFNNEADTPDNFQSRRPNTSFCFLDIRSPGLGDTAMYLCATSSLQGYNEQFFGPGTRLTVL.

The chain recombines TRBV5-1 with TRBJ1-3; D is perhaps TRBD1 (6 bases). V lost 0 bases and J 3 bases, leaving 13 bases between the germline ends. The germline CDR1 and CDR2 sequences are SGHRS and YFSETQ. The CDR3 extends over 16 amino acids. CDR3 nucleotides: TGCGCCAGCAGCTTGGTGGGGGCGCGGTATGGAAACACCATATATTTT. Its protein is CASSLVGARYGNTIYF.

V usage is TRBV5-4 and J usage is TRBJ2-3; unclear D gene. V shed 4 bases and J shed 2 bases, with 17 bases lying between them. The CDR3 spans 16 residues. Germline assignment: CDR1 SGHNT and CDR2 YYREEE (reference sequence). The CDR3 nucleotides are TGTGCCAGCAGCCCTCAAACGGCATATTCCACAGATACGCAGTATTTT. Amino acids: CASSPQTAYSTDTQYF.

The genes are TRBV18 and TRBJ2-5; possibly TRBD1 for D (5 bases). Germline assignment: CDR1 KGHSH and CDR2 LQKENI. CDR3 length: 12 amino acids. V was trimmed by 4 bases and J by 2 bases, leaving 5 bases between them. CDR3 nucleotides: TGTGCCAGCTCACAGGGGCAAGAGACCCAGTACTTC. Encoded protein: CASSQGQETQYF. The full variable domain, in which reference TRBV18 and TRBJ2-5 provide the parts outside the CDR3, is NAGVMQNPRHLVRRRGQEARLRCSPMKGHSHVYWYRQLPEEGLKFMVYLQKENIIDESGMPKERFSAEFPKEGPSILRIQQVVRGDSAAYFCASSQGQETQYFGPGTRLLVL.

J is TRBJ2-3 and V is TRBV4-1, with 11 bases lining up with TRBD2. V shed 1 base, J shed 0 bases, and the junction held 6 bases outside the gene matches. Germline V gives CDR1 MGHRA, CDR2 YSYEKL. CDR3 length equals 18 residues. CDR3 amino acids: CASSQGFRLAGSTDTQYF. CDR3 DNA: TGCGCCAGCAGCCAAGGATTCCGACTAGCGGGGAGCACAGATACGCAGTATTTT.

This chain uses TRBV5-1 with TRBJ2-5; D unresolved. The CDR3 loop spans 16 amino acids. The germline gives CDR1 SGHRS, CDR2 YFSETQ. V shed 2 bases and J shed 3 bases, with 17 bases lying between them. The CDR3 nucleotides read TGCGCCAGCAGCTTCGGCCCCCTTTCCCCGGAAGAGACCCAGTACTTC. It specifies CASSFGPLSPEETQYF.

The genes are TRBV6-2 or TRBV6-3 and TRBJ2-7; D gene unclear. The CDR3 runs 14 residues. Looked up from germline, CDR1 is MNHEY and CDR2 is SVGEGT. Trimming removed 5 bases from V and 3 bases from J, with 14 bases in between. This CDR3 is CASSTPLASYEQYV. Here the CDR3 DNA reads TGTGCCAGCAGTACCCCGTTAGCCAGCTACGAGCAGTACGTC.

About this clone itself: This sample includes further DNA sequences coding for the same CDR3. The genes are TRBV24-1 and TRBJ2-5; 8 bases are shared with TRBD2. Germline V gene lookup returns CDR1 KGHDR and CDR2 SFDVKD. This CDR3 region has 16 residues. With V trimmed by 5 bases and J by 2 bases, 9 bases remained unmatched. CDR3: CATSAFRAGVQETQYF. CDR3 DNA sequence: TGTGCCACCAGTGCCTTTCGAGCGGGGGTACAAGAGACCCAGTACTTC.

The chain has TRBV19 and TRBJ2-3; D remains ambiguous. V lost 0 bases and J 9 bases, leaving 10 bases between the germline ends. The CDR3 spans 13 residues. Germline V gene lookup returns CDR1 LNHDA and CDR2 SQIVND (reference sequence). The CDR3 region has the DNA TGTGCCAGTAGTATAGATGAGAGAAAAACGCAGTATTTT. Protein sequence: CASSIDERKTQYF.

This sequence joins TRBV10-3 and TRBJ1-2; TRBD1 is a possible D gene (6 bases). This CDR3 contains 13 residues. The V and J ends lost 6 bases and 4 bases respectively, with 12 bases between them. Germline CDR1 reads ENHRY; CDR2 reads SYGVKD. This CDR3 is CAISLKGVYGYTF. CDR3 nucleotides: TGTGCCATCAGCCTGAAGGGGGTCTATGGCTACACCTTC.

This clone was seen only once. The CDR3: CASSAFATGLYYSNQPQHF. For the CDR3, the DNA is TGTGCCAGCAGCGCCTTCGCGACAGGGCTTTACTATAGCAATCAGCCCCAGCATTTT. This chain uses TRBV7-8 with TRBJ1-5; 7 positions match TRBD1. Germline CDR1 is SGHVS and CDR2 is FQNEAQ. The CDR3 totals 19 residues. V lost 5 bases to trimming and J lost 0 bases; unmatched junction nucleotides: 16.

The chain combines TRBV19 with TRBJ1-2, with 9 bases aligning to TRBD1. This CDR3 is built from 15 residues. Unmatched junction bases numbered 5, after V lost 2 bases and J lost 4 bases. The germline V gene has CDR1 LNHDA and CDR2 SQIVND (reference sequence). This CDR3 reads CASSISGQGSYGYTF. CDR3 DNA sequence: TGTGCCAGTAGTATATCGGGACAGGGTAGCTATGGCTACACCTTC.

V and J are TRBV5-1 and TRBJ2-3; 7 bases align to TRBD2. CDR3 length: 16 amino acids. V trimming: 1 base; J trimming: 2 bases; junction bases outside the gene matches: 7. Germline V lookup: CDR1 SGHRS, CDR2 YFSETQ. The CDR3 coding sequence is TGCGCCAGCAGCTTGAACGGGGGGACCCTCACAGATACGCAGTATTTT. Translation gives CASSLNGGTLTDTQYF.

The chain carries TRBV11-3 and TRBJ2-5; possible D gene TRBD1, 6 bases. Between the trimmed V and J ends, which lost 5 bases and 5 bases, there was a span of 15 bases. Germline V CDR1 and CDR2: SGHNT, YENEEA. The CDR3 is 14 residues long. Here the CDR3 reads CASSRDTDRETQYF. CDR3 sequence (DNA): TGTGCCAGCAGCAGGGACACAGATAGGGAGACCCAGTACTTC.

The genes are TRBV27 and TRBJ2-4, with D unresolved. Germline V gene sequence: CDR1 MNHEY, CDR2 SMNVEV (reference sequence). V was trimmed by 2 bases and J by 3 bases, leaving 14 bases between them. This CDR3 comprises 16 residues. CDR3 in DNA: TGTGCCAGCAGTTTAGGCGGCCCCAATTTCAAAAACATTCAGTACTTC. It specifies CASSLGGPNFKNIQYF.

V usage is TRBV5-1 and J usage is TRBJ2-1; D is unresolved. Germline lookup yields CDR1 SGHRS and CDR2 YFSETQ. V lost 2 bases to trimming and J lost 6 bases, with 6 bases between them. This CDR3 spans 12 amino acids. The CDR3 protein is CASSFRINEQFF. Written as DNA, the CDR3 is TGCGCCAGCAGCTTCCGCATCAATGAGCAGTTCTTC.

The chain recombines TRBV7-7 with TRBJ1-4; 8 bases align to TRBD1. Per the germline V gene, CDR1 is SSHAT and CDR2 is FNYEAQ (reference sequence). V gave up 5 bases and J gave up 2 bases; unmatched junction bases: 4. This CDR3 spans 15 amino acids. The chain's CDR3 is CASSRTGSTNEKLFF. The CDR3, as DNA: TGTGCCAGCAGCCGGACAGGGTCGACTAATGAAAAACTGTTTTTT.

The chain combines TRBV6-5 with TRBJ1-2; 12 bases map to TRBD1. Germline V gene data show CDR1 as MNHEY and CDR2 as SVGAGI. V lost 5 bases to trimming and J lost 4 bases; unmatched junction nucleotides: 2. There are 14 residues in the CDR3. The CDR3 loop is CASSTGQGAYGYTF. CDR3 DNA: TGTGCCAGCAGTACGGGACAGGGGGCCTATGGCTACACCTTC.

The CDR3 protein is CASGSLGGYTF. CDR3 coding DNA: TGTGCCAGCGGCTCCTTGGGTGGCTACACCTTC. The gene calls are TRBV12-3 or TRBV12-4 and TRBJ1-2; D is ambiguous. The CDR3 sequence is 11 residues long. Trimming cost V 8 bases and J 7 bases, with 11 bases left between them.

This sequence joins TRBV10-2 and TRBJ2-7; the D is unclear. Germline V CDR1 and CDR2: WSHSY, SAAADI. The V end was cut by 5 bases, the J end by 0 bases, with 5 bases between. The CDR3 is 12 amino acids. CDR3: CASSRTSYEQYV. In DNA form, the CDR3 reads TGCGCCAGCAGTAGGACCTCCTACGAGCAGTACGTC.

The chain recombines TRBV24-1 with TRBJ2-3, with 11 positions matching TRBD2. The CDR3 spans 13 residues. J lost 6 bases, V lost 5 bases, and 0 bases had no gene match. Germline V gene sequence: CDR1 KGHDR, CDR2 SFDVKD. CDR3 residues: CATSGLAGDTQYF. The CDR3, as DNA: TGTGCCACCAGTGGACTAGCGGGGGATACGCAGTATTTT.

This rearrangement joins TRBV29-1 to TRBJ1-3, with D perhaps matching TRBD1 (5 bases). The CDR3 sequence is 13 residues long. The germline CDR1 and CDR2 sequences are SQVTM and ANQGSEA. V was pared by 2 bases and J by 2 bases, with 7 bases between. CDR3 loop: CSVERGTGNTIYF. The CDR3 DNA reads TGCAGCGTTGAAAGGGGAACTGGAAACACCATATATTTT.